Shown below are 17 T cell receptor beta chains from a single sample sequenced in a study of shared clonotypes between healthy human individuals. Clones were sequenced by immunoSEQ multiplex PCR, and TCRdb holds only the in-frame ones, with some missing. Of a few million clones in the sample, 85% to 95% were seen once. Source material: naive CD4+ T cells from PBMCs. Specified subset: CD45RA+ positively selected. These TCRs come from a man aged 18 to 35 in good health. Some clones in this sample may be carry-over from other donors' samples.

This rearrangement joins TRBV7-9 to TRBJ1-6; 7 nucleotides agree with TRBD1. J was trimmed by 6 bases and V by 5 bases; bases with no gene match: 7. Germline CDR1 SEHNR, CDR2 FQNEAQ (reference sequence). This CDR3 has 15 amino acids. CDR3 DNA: TGTGCCAGCAGCATTACGAGGGACAGTAATTCACCCCTCCACTTT. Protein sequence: CASSITRDSNSPLHF.

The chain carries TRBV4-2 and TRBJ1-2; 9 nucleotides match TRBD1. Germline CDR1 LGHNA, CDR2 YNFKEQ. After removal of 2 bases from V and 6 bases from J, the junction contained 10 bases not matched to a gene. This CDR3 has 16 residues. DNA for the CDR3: TGTGCCAGCAGCCAACGAGGGGGACAGGGACTCGATGGCTACACCTTC. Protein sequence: CASSQRGGQGLDGYTF.

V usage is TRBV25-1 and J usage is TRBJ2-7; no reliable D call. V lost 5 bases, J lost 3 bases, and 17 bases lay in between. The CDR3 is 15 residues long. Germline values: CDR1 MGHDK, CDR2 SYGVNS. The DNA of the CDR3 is TGTGCCAGCAGTAGGGAAGGTCGGGCCGGCTACGAGCAGTACTTC. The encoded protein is CASSREGRAGYEQYF.

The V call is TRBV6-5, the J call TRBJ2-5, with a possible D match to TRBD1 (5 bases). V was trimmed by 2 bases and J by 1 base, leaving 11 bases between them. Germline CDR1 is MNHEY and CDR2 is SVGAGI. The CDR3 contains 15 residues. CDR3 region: CASSYVGLGQETQYF. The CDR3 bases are TGTGCCAGCAGTTACGTGGGGCTGGGCCAAGAGACCCAGTACTTC.

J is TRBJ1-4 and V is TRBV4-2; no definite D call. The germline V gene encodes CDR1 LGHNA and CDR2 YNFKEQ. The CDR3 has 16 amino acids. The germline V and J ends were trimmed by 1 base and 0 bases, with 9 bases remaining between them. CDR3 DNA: TGTGCCAGCAGCCAAGGGGAGGTTGCAACTAATGAAAAACTGTTTTTT. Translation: CASSQGEVATNEKLFF.

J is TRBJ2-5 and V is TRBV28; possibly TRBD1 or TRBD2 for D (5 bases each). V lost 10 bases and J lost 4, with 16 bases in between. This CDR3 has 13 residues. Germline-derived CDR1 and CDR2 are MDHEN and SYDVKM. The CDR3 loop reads CATRGGGTETQYF. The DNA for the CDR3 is TGTGCCACCCGGGGTGGGGGAACAGAGACCCAGTACTTC.

The CDR3 loop reads CASSRTSGSGNEQFF. In nucleotides, the CDR3 is TGTGCCAGCAGCAGGACTAGCGGGAGTGGCAATGAGCAGTTCTTC. The V and J genes are TRBV7-6 and TRBJ2-1; 13 nucleotides line up with TRBD2. V gave up 5 bases and J gave up 6 bases; unmatched junction bases: 4. The CDR3 has 15 amino acids. Germline V gene sequence: CDR1 SGHVS, CDR2 FNYEAQ.

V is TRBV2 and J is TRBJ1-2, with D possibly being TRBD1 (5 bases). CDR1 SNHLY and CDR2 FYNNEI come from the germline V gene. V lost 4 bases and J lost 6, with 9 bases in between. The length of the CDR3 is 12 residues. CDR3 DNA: TGTGCCAGCAGTGGGGGGTGGGATGGCTACACCTTC. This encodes CASSGGWDGYTF.

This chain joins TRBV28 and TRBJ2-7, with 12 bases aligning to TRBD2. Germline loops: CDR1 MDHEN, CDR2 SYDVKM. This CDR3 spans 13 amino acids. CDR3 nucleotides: TGTGCCAGCAGTCCCCGCCGACTAGCGGGAGTATTCGTC. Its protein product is CASSPRRLAGVFV.

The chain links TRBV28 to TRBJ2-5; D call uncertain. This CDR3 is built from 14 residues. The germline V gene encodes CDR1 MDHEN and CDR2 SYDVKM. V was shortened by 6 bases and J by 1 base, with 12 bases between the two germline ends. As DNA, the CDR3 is TGTGCCAGCAGGGTGCTTGGCGGCCAAGAGACCCAGTACTTC. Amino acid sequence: CASRVLGGQETQYF.

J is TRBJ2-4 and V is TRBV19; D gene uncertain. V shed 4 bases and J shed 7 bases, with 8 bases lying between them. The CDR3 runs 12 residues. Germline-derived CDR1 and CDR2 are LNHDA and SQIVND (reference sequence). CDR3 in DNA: TGTGCCAGTAGTACACATTCTAACATTCAGTACTTC. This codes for CASSTHSNIQYF.

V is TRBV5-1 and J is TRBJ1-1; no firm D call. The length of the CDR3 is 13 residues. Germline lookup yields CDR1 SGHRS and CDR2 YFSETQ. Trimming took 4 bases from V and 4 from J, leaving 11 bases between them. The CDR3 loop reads CASSAGGSTEAFF. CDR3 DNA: TGCGCCAGCAGCGCCGGAGGTTCCACTGAAGCTTTCTTT. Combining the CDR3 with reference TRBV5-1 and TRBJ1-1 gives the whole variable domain KAGVTQTPRYLIKTRGQQVTLSCSPISGHRSVSWYQQTPGQGLQFLFEYFSETQRNKGNFPGRFSGRQFSNSRSEMNVSTLELGDSALYLCASSAGGSTEAFFGQGTRLTVV.

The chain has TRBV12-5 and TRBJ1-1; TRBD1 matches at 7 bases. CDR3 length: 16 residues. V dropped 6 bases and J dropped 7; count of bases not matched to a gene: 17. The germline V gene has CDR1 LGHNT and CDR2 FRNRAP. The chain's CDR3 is CASGPQWRGGASEAFF. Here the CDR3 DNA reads TGTGCTAGTGGGCCACAATGGAGAGGGGGCGCAAGTGAAGCTTTCTTT.

The CDR3 coding sequence is TGTGCCAGCAGTTACGTCGCAGCGAACACCGGGGAGCTGTTTTTT. Translation gives CASSYVAANTGELFF. The V gene is TRBV6-5, the J gene TRBJ2-2; the D is unclear. Trimming took 2 bases from V and 0 from J, leaving 7 bases between them. Germline CDR1 is MNHEY and CDR2 is SVGAGI. This CDR3 comprises 15 residues.

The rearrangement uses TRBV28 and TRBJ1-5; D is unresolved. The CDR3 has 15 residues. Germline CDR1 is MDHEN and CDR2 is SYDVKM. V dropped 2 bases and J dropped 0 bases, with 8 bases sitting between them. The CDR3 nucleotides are TGTGCCAGCAGTTTAAGAGACTATAGCAATCAGCCCCAGCATTTT. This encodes CASSLRDYSNQPQHF.

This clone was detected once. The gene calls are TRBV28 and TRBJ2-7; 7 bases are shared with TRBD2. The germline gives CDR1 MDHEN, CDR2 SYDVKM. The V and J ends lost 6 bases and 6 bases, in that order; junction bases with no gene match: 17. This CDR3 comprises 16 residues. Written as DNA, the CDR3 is TGTGCCAGCAGCCCCCCCGGGGCGGGAGCCATCGGCGAGCAGTACTTC. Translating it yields CASSPPGAGAIGEQYF.

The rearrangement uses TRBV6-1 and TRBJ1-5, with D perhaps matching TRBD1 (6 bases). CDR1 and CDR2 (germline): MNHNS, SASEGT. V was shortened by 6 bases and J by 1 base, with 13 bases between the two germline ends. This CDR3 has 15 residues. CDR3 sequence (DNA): TGTGCCAGCAGACAAGAGAGGGGGAGCAATCAGCCCCAGCATTTT. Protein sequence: CASRQERGSNQPQHF.